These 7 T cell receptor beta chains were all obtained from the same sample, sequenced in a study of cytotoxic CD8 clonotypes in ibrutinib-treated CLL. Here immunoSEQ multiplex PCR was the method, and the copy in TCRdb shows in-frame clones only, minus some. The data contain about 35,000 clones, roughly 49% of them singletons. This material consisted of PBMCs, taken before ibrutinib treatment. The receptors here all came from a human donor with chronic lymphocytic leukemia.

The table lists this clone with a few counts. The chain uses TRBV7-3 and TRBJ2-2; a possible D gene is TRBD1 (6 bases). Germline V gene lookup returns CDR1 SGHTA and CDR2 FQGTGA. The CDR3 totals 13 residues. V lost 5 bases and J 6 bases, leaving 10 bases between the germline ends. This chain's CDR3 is CASSAQGAGELFF. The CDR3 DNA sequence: TGTGCCAGCAGCGCACAGGGTGCCGGGGAGCTGTTTTTT.

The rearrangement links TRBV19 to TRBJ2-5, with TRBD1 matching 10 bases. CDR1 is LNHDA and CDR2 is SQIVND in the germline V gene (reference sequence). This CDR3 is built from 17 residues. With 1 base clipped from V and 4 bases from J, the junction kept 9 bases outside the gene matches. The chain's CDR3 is CASSIVRGTGAGETQYF. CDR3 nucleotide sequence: TGTGCCAGTAGTATAGTCCGGGGGACAGGGGCTGGAGAGACCCAGTACTTC.

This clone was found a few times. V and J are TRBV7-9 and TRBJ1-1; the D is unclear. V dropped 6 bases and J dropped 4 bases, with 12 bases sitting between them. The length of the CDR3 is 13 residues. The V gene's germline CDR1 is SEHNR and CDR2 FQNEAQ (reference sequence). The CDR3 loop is CASSPVRGTEAFF. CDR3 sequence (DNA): TGTGCCAGCAGTCCAGTAAGAGGCACTGAAGCTTTCTTT.

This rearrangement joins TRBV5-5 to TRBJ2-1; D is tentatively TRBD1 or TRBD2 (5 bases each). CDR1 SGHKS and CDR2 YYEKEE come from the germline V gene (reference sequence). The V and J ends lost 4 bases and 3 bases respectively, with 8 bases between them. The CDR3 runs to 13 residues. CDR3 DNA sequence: TGTGCCAGCAGCCCGGGGCGCTACAATGAGCAGTTCTTC. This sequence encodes CASSPGRYNEQFF.

The CDR3 is CASSLNRGVRETQYF. CDR3 nucleotides: TGTGCCAGCAGCCTAAACCGCGGAGTTCGAGAGACCCAGTACTTC. The chain uses TRBV11-2 and TRBJ2-5, with unresolved D. Germline CDR1 is SGHAT and CDR2 is FQNNGV. V shed 5 bases and J shed 4 bases, with 17 bases lying between them. The CDR3 extends over 15 amino acids.

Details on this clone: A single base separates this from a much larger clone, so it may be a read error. The DNA of the CDR3 is TGTGCCAGCAGCCGTAGGGAGACTGAAGCTTTCTTT. It translates to CASSRRETEAFF. The V and J genes are TRBV7-9 and TRBJ1-1, with D hard to call. Trimming took 5 bases from V and 5 from J, leaving 9 bases between them. This CDR3 spans 12 amino acids. CDR1 is SEHNR, CDR2 FQNEAQ, per germline (reference sequence).

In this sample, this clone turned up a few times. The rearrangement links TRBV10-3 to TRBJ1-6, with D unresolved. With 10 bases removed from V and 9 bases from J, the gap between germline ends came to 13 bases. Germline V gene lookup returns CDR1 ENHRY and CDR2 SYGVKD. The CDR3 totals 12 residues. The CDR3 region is CASKGKRSPLHF. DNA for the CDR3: TGTGCCAGCAAGGGAAAACGTTCACCCCTCCACTTT.